This passage covers 15 T cell receptor beta chains from one sample sequenced in a study of low-dose radiotherapy and immunotherapy resistance in tumors. Sample time point: before trial treatment. TRAV- and TRBV-specific primers were used for first-strand cDNA, which covered alpha and beta chains. Amplification of TCRs used a constant-region primer and V-primer adapter for roughly 18 PCR cycles. Via MiXCR, TCRdb re-called the reads, giving one row per CDR3 protein. The sample lists tens of thousands of distinct CDR3 sequences, around 17% occurring once. Sequencing used PBMCs, obtained before treatment. These receptors came from a male donor with prostate cancer.

This clonotype was counted ten times or more. This chain joins TRBV7-3 and TRBJ2-7, with D tentatively TRBD2 (7 bases). The CDR3 runs to 16 residues. Germline loops: CDR1 SGHTA, CDR2 FQGTGA. V was pared by 4 bases and J by 1 base, with 17 bases between. The CDR3 nucleotides read TGTGCCAGCAGCTGGCGGGGGCACCTGGGGTCCTACGAGCAGTACTTC. Its translation is CASSWRGHLGSYEQYF.

V and J are TRBV9 and TRBJ2-2; D unresolved. From germline, CDR1 is SGDLS and CDR2 YYNGEE. This CDR3 is 17 amino acids long. Trimming took off 0 bases at V and 3 bases at J, with 15 bases between the two ends. For the CDR3, the DNA is TGTGCCAGCAGCGTAGACCCCCCGGGTGTGGACACCGGGGAGCTGTTTTTT. Encoded protein: CASSVDPPGVDTGELFF.

This clonotype was seen repeatedly, ten times or more. The rearrangement links TRBV19 to TRBJ2-3; 8 bases agree with TRBD1. In germline, CDR1 is LNHDA, CDR2 SQIVND (reference sequence). This CDR3 is 18 amino acids long. The V gene end was trimmed by 5 bases and the J gene end by 2 bases; junction bases not matched to a gene: 15. CDR3 protein: CASSGGQGGHPDTDTQYF. DNA for the CDR3: TGTGCCAGTAGTGGAGGACAGGGAGGCCACCCGGACACAGATACGCAGTATTTT.

On this clonotype itself: This sequence may be a read error, since a much larger clone differs from it by one base. DNA for the CDR3: TGTGCCAGCAGCCACAGGGGAATGAATGAGCAGTTCTTC. Residues: CASSHRGMNEQFF. The rearrangement joins TRBV7-3 to TRBJ2-1; TRBD1 agrees at 7 bases. The CDR3 totals 13 residues. The germline V gene has CDR1 SGHTA and CDR2 FQGTGA. The trim removed 5 bases at V and 7 bases at J, leaving 5 bases unmatched.

This clonotype was observed many times. The V and J genes are TRBV11-2 and TRBJ2-2, with 8 bases identical to TRBD2. The junction had 4 bases not matched to a gene; V was cut back by 8 bases and J by 2 bases. Germline V gene data show CDR1 as SGHAT and CDR2 as FQNNGV. The CDR3 totals 14 residues. As DNA, the CDR3 is TGTGCCAGCCTGGGACTAGGAAACACCGGGGAGCTGTTTTTT. Translating it yields CASLGLGNTGELFF.

This clonotype showed up many times. The chain has TRBV12-3 or TRBV12-4 and TRBJ2-7; the D gene is possibly TRBD2 (6 bases). Trimming removed 3 bases at V and 3 bases at J, with 12 bases between. The CDR3 is 14 residues long. The chain's CDR3 is CASSFGGDGYEQYF. The CDR3 DNA reads as TGTGCCAGCAGTTTTGGCGGGGACGGCTACGAGCAGTACTTC.

About this clonotype itself: A far more abundant clone sits one base away, making this likely a read error. The chain employs TRBV10-1 and TRBJ2-1; D possibly corresponds to TRBD1 (6 bases). The CDR3 sequence is 15 residues long. The V end was cut by 4 bases, the J end by 10 bases, with 20 bases between. Germline CDR1 is WNHNN and CDR2 is SYGVQD (reference sequence). CDR3 in DNA: TGCGCCAGCAGTGGACTTTCAGGGGCATCCTACGAGCAGTTCTTC. Protein sequence: CASSGLSGASYEQFF.

In its sample, this clonotype was seen many times. This chain links TRBV5-1 with TRBJ2-2, with TRBD1 matching over 10 bases. The germline V gene has CDR1 SGHRS and CDR2 YFSETQ. The V and J ends lost 3 bases and 1 base, in that order; junction bases with no gene match: 6. This CDR3 has 17 amino acids. Here the CDR3 reads CASSWTGGSMNTGELFF. The CDR3 nucleotides are TGCGCCAGCAGCTGGACAGGGGGTTCAATGAACACCGGGGAGCTGTTTTTT.

The rearrangement uses TRBV1 and TRBJ1-1; the table's D call, TRBD1, has no DNA check behind it. TRBV1 is described as a pseudogene. The CDR3 is 14 amino acids. CDR3: CASSQAQGSPEAFF. CDR3 DNA sequence: TGCGCCAGCAGCCAAGCACAGGGTTCCCCTGAAGCTTTCTTT.

This clonotype has at least ten counts. CDR3 region: CASSQARDDKQFF. The CDR3 DNA follows: TGCGCCAGCAGCCAAGCCCGGGACGATAAGCAGTTCTTC. The chain employs TRBV4-1 and TRBJ2-1; D tentatively fits TRBD1 or TRBD2 (5 bases each). The germline V gene encodes CDR1 MGHRA and CDR2 YSYEKL. The CDR3 runs 13 residues. The V end lost 1 base, the J end lost 11 bases, and 12 bases lay between the germline ends.

Worth noting for this clonotype: One end of the junction is discordant with germline, which a read error may explain. V usage is TRBV5-8 and J usage is TRBJ2-1; D not resolved. Germline values: CDR1 SGHTS, CDR2 YDEGEE. This CDR3 spans 8 amino acids. In nucleotides, the CDR3 is TGTGCCAGCAGCCTGGTCGTGTTC. Its translation: CASSLVVF.

At least ten counts were recorded for this clonotype. V usage is TRBV11-2 and J usage is TRBJ2-2; TRBD2 might be the D (5 bases). CDR3 length equals 12 residues. Per germline, CDR1 SGHAT and CDR2 FQNNGV. Trimming shortened V by 5 bases and J by 8 bases, and 9 bases separated the two germline ends. CDR3 DNA: TGTGCCAGCAGCCCTAGCTTTGGGGAGCTGTTTTTT. Its protein product is CASSPSFGELFF.

This rearrangement joins TRBV7-2 to TRBJ2-3, with 11 bases aligning to TRBD2. The V and J ends lost 3 bases and 2 bases, in that order; junction bases with no gene match: 7. CDR3 size: 17 residues. Germline V CDR1 and CDR2: SGHTA, FQGNSA. CDR3 in DNA: TGTGCCAGCAGCTTCTGGGGACTAGCGGTACACACAGATACGCAGTATTTT. Encoded protein: CASSFWGLAVHTDTQYF. The full variable domain, its missing parts supplied by reference TRBV7-2 and TRBJ2-3, is GAGVSQSPSNKVTEKGKDVELRCDPISGHTALYWYRQSLGQGLEFLIYFQGNSAPDKSGLPSDRFSAERTGGSVSTLTIQRTQQEDSAVYLCASSFWGLAVHTDTQYFGPGTRLTVL.

The rearrangement uses TRBV4-1 and TRBJ2-2; D is uncertain. Germline CDR1 is MGHRA and CDR2 is YSYEKL. Deletions cut 0 bases from V and 7 bases from J, with 18 bases between. The length of the CDR3 is 17 residues. CDR3 protein: CASSQDPSRTDLGELFF. CDR3 sequence (DNA): TGCGCCAGCAGCCAAGATCCTTCGAGGACCGATCTCGGGGAGCTGTTTTTT.

This clonotype was observed at least ten times. This sequence joins TRBV6-1 and TRBJ2-5; D may be TRBD2 (6 bases). Trimming shortened V by 6 bases and J by 5 bases, and 13 bases separated the two germline ends. Germline lookup yields CDR1 MNHNS and CDR2 SASEGT. This CDR3 has 13 residues. The CDR3 sequence: CASRKRVGETQYF. CDR3 sequence (DNA): TGTGCCAGCAGAAAGCGGGTTGGGGAGACCCAGTACTTC.